The clone carrying this TCR beta chain was picked up a small number of times. Its antigen is currently unknown. These data are taken from a study of T cells in Graves' hyperthyroidism and ophthalmopathy. Study details: Blood from the periphery was taken at initial diagnosis, before any treatment. General study points: Most expanded thyroid clonotypes above 0.001 also appeared in blood. With a median lead of about 6.9 months before onset, the model predicted ophthalmopathy.

Germline values: CDR1 MDHEN, CDR2 SYDVKM. Trimming took off 7 bases at V and 0 bases at J, with 16 bases between the two ends. CDR3 size: 15 residues. Uncontrolled infection, other autoimmune disease, pregnancy or lactation barred patients from enrollment. TCR beta CDR3 region amplification was performed from RNA transcripts. First-round RT-PCR of the TCR CDR3 relied on the HTBI primer set. One entry per CDR3 protein, called by TCRdb with MiXCR from the multiplex PCR reads. Found here are more than 350,000 distinct CDR3 sequences, around 13% of them singletons; the top ten hold around a fifth. The chain has TRBV28 and TRBJ2-7, with unresolved D. The source of this sequence is a woman in her twenties or thirties with Graves' ophthalmopathy. Sequenced material: blood. CDR3 sequence reads: CASTAGQVISYEQYF. The CDR3 DNA sequence: TGTGCCAGCACCGCCGGGCAGGTCATCTCCTACGAGCAGTACTTC.